A single sample is the source of the 17 T cell receptor beta chains below, sequenced in a study of CD8 T cells in Susac syndrome. Random hexamers were used to reverse transcribe the RNA input (about 0.5 to 1 ug). TCRdb reprocessed the immunoSEQ multiplex PCR reads via MiXCR and lists one record per CDR3 protein. The repertoire holds around 220,000 distinct CDR3 sequences, with roughly 92% as singletons. The sequencing input was CD8+ T cells from PBMCs. The source of these receptors is a human donor with multiple sclerosis.

This chain joins TRBV4-1 and TRBJ2-7; TRBD2 matches 9 bases. CDR3 size: 18 residues. Germline CDR1 reads MGHRA; CDR2 reads YSYEKL. Germline trimming cut 0 bases from V and 0 bases from J; bases unmatched to any gene: 9. The CDR3 DNA is TGCGCCAGCAGCCAAGATCTCCCGCTTAGCGGGAGCTCCTACGAGCAGTACTTC. Amino acid sequence: CASSQDLPLSGSSYEQYF.

This rearrangement joins TRBV5-8 to TRBJ2-3; 8 bases agree with TRBD1. The CDR3 sequence is 18 residues long. The trim removed 3 bases at V and 4 bases at J, leaving 16 bases unmatched. Germline V CDR1 and CDR2: SGHTS, YDEGEE. In DNA, the CDR3 is TGTGCCAGCAGCTCCCTACGACAGGGGAGATTGTCAGCAGATACGCAGTATTTT. Translation: CASSSLRQGRLSADTQYF.

This clonotype came up once. The rearrangement joins TRBV12-3 or TRBV12-4 to TRBJ2-1, with 16 bases lining up with TRBD2. Unmatched junction bases numbered 13, after V lost 7 bases and J lost 7 bases. The CDR3 contains 18 residues. CDR3 protein: CASTTPGLAGGPRNEQFF. CDR3 coding DNA: TGTGCCAGCACCACTCCGGGACTAGCGGGGGGGCCTAGGAATGAGCAGTTCTTC.

This clonotype was seen a single time. This rearrangement joins TRBV9 to TRBJ2-7; a weak D match, TRBD1 (7 bases). The CDR3 spans 15 residues. V gave up 1 base and J gave up 2 bases, with 13 bases separating them. Germline assignment: CDR1 SGDLS and CDR2 YYNGEE. CDR3 region: CASSVQGGEAYEQYF. In DNA form, the CDR3 reads TGTGCCAGCAGCGTACAGGGGGGCGAGGCCTACGAGCAGTACTTC.

This clonotype was seen a single time. The chain couples TRBV5-4 to TRBJ1-3; unclear D gene. The CDR3 totals 14 residues. V was shortened by 0 bases and J by 0 bases, with 4 bases between the two germline ends. The germline gives CDR1 SGHNT, CDR2 YYREEE (reference sequence). This CDR3 reads CASSLGASGNTIYF. The CDR3 nucleotides read TGTGCCAGCAGCTTGGGGGCCTCTGGAAACACCATATATTTT.

This rearrangement joins TRBV4-3 to TRBJ1-4; D may be TRBD1 (6 bases). This CDR3 spans 14 amino acids. Germline CDR1 LGHNA, CDR2 YSLEER. Trimming pared 2 bases from V and 8 bases from J, leaving 12 bases between. DNA for the CDR3: TGCGCCAGCAGCCAATCAGGGCAGGGGGAAAAACTGTTTTTT. Translated, it gives CASSQSGQGEKLFF.

The chain combines TRBV6-5 with TRBJ2-1; no clear D gene. The V and J ends lost 2 bases and 5 bases respectively, with 19 bases between them. CDR1 and CDR2 (germline): MNHEY, SVGAGI. The CDR3 consists of 17 residues. CDR3 residues: CASSYRNGEKPDNEQFF. The CDR3 DNA is TGTGCCAGCAGTTACCGCAACGGCGAGAAGCCAGACAATGAGCAGTTCTTC.

This chain links TRBV15 with TRBJ1-5; 7 nucleotides align to TRBD1. The CDR3 contains 14 residues. Germline-derived CDR1 and CDR2 are LNHNV and YYDKDF (reference sequence). J was trimmed by 6 bases and V by 5 bases; bases with no gene match: 7. CDR3 sequence reads: CATSPPGGFQPQHF. CDR3 bases: TGTGCCACCAGCCCTCCAGGGGGATTTCAGCCCCAGCATTTT.

The chain joins TRBV2 to TRBJ1-1; TRBD1 agrees at 10 bases. The length of the CDR3 is 13 residues. Germline V lookup: CDR1 SNHLY, CDR2 FYNNEI. V was clipped by 6 bases and J by 9 bases; unmatched bases: 7. The CDR3 DNA reads as TGTGCCAGCAGGCCTAAGACAGGGGGCAAAGCTTTCTTT. This sequence encodes CASRPKTGGKAFF.

This chain connects TRBV13 to TRBJ2-7; possibly TRBD1 for D (6 bases). There are 15 residues in the CDR3. The V end was cut by 5 bases, the J end by 2 bases, with 16 bases between. CDR1 is PRHDT and CDR2 is FYEKMQ in the germline V gene (reference sequence). CDR3 sequence (DNA): TGTGCCAGCAGCCACTGGACAGAGCAACCCTACGAGCAGTACTTC. Translation gives CASSHWTEQPYEQYF.

This clonotype was seen just once. The V gene is TRBV13, the J gene TRBJ1-2; a weak D match, TRBD1 (6 bases). Trimming cost V 1 base and J 7 bases, with 10 bases left between them. This CDR3 has 13 residues. CDR1 is PRHDT, CDR2 FYEKMQ, per germline (reference sequence). Here the CDR3 reads CASSLDRAGGYTF. In DNA, the CDR3 is TGTGCCAGCAGCTTAGACAGGGCGGGTGGCTACACCTTC. The full variable domain, rest sourced from reference TRBV13 and TRBJ1-2, is AAGVIQSPRHLIKEKRETATLKCYPIPRHDTVYWYQQGPGQDPQFLISFYEKMQSDKGSIPDRFSAQQFSDYHSELNMSSLELGDSALYFCASSLDRAGGYTFGSGTRLTVV.

The chain couples TRBV12-3 or TRBV12-4 to TRBJ2-5, with 7 bases aligning to TRBD2. The CDR3 has 15 residues. The ends lost 7 bases at V and 4 bases at J; junction bases unmatched: 12. In DNA form, the CDR3 reads TGTGCCAGCACCGGGACTAACGGTCGGGGAGAGACCCAGTACTTC. Its translation is CASTGTNGRGETQYF.

This chain links TRBV2 with TRBJ1-5, with a weak D call TRBD1 (5 bases). Germline V gene lookup returns CDR1 SNHLY and CDR2 FYNNEI. V was clipped by 7 bases and J by 6 bases, with 19 bases between them. This CDR3 has 15 residues. As DNA, the CDR3 is TGTGCCAGCAATGGGCAGGGAGGGAAGCTTCAGCCCCAGCATTTT. Amino acids: CASNGQGGKLQPQHF.

The chain carries TRBV27 and TRBJ1-1, with unresolved D. The V and J ends lost 0 bases and 3 bases respectively, with 11 bases between them. There are 15 residues in the CDR3. Germline assignment: CDR1 MNHEY and CDR2 SMNVEV (reference sequence). The CDR3 reads CASSLSAGAYTEAFF. The CDR3 nucleotides are TGTGCCAGCAGTTTATCCGCGGGAGCCTACACTGAAGCTTTCTTT.

The genes are TRBV7-2 and TRBJ2-7; D remains unclear. This CDR3 region has 13 residues. V shed 8 bases and J shed 3 bases, with 14 bases lying between them. Germline assignment: CDR1 SGHTA and CDR2 FQGNSA. The CDR3 is CASGFTPGYEQYF. The DNA for the CDR3 is TGTGCCAGCGGATTCACCCCCGGCTACGAGCAGTACTTC.

The gene calls are TRBV27 and TRBJ1-1; a possible D gene is TRBD1 (5 bases). Trimming removed 6 bases at V and 4 bases at J, with 18 bases between. This CDR3 has 15 residues. Germline V gives CDR1 MNHEY, CDR2 SMNVEV (reference sequence). CDR3 in DNA: TGTGCCAGCAGCGACCCTAGACAGTACGGCACTGAAGCTTTCTTT. Translation: CASSDPRQYGTEAFF.

V is TRBV2 and J is TRBJ1-1, with D uncertain. Germline V lookup: CDR1 SNHLY, CDR2 FYNNEI. The CDR3 sequence is 11 residues long. The ends were cut back, 6 bases at V and 7 bases at J, with 9 bases in the middle. CDR3 loop: CASRFGDEAFF. CDR3 in DNA: TGTGCCAGCAGATTTGGGGATGAAGCTTTCTTT.